Listed here are 31 T cell receptor beta chains from one sample, sequenced in a study of cytomegalovirus exposure and HLA in healthy donors. The PCR made use of 60 Vbeta and 13 Jbeta primers. TCRdb keeps only in-frame clones here, not all; method: immunoSEQ multiplex PCR. The data contain fewer than 200,000 clones, roughly four fifths of them seen just once; the ten biggest clones take up approximately 12%. The material sequenced was PBMCs. Receptors originate from a man between 45 and 60 years old in good health and CMV-seropositive.

This sequence joins TRBV9 and TRBJ2-7; the D is unclear. Germline V CDR1 and CDR2: SGDLS, YYNGEE. The CDR3 has 12 residues. Trimming left V 4 bases short and J 2 bases short, with 7 bases between. CDR3 DNA: TGTGCCAGCAGCTCCGACACCTACGAGCAGTACTTC. Protein: CASSSDTYEQYF.

The chain links TRBV27 to TRBJ2-7, with 8 nucleotides matching TRBD2. The CDR3 has 14 amino acids. The junction had 7 bases not matched to a gene; V was cut back by 3 bases and J by 6 bases. Germline-derived CDR1 and CDR2 are MNHEY and SMNVEV (reference sequence). This CDR3 reads CASSFLAGGGEQYF. In DNA form, the CDR3 reads TGTGCCAGCAGTTTTCTGGCGGGAGGCGGCGAGCAGTACTTC.

The chain joins TRBV27 to TRBJ1-6; 8 bases line up with TRBD1. There are 14 residues in the CDR3. Germline CDR1 is MNHEY and CDR2 is SMNVEV (reference sequence). The ends lost 7 bases at V and 9 bases at J; junction bases unmatched: 8. The CDR3 sequence: CASTALGQGSPLHF. The CDR3 DNA reads as TGTGCCAGCACCGCTTTAGGACAGGGTTCACCCCTCCACTTT.

The chain combines TRBV28 with TRBJ1-2, with no clear D. CDR3 length equals 13 residues. Germline CDR1 and CDR2: MDHEN and SYDVKM. Trimming removed 2 bases from V and 5 bases from J, with 9 bases in between. The CDR3 bases are TGTGCCAGCAGTTTAGCGGGAGAGTATGGCTACACCTTC. This sequence encodes CASSLAGEYGYTF.

V gene TRBV5-4 combines with J gene TRBJ1-1, with D hard to call. V lost 1 base to trimming and J lost 0 bases, with 10 bases between them. The CDR3 has 15 residues. Looked up from germline, CDR1 is SGHNT and CDR2 is YYREEE (reference sequence). CDR3 in DNA: TGTGCCAGCAGCTTGTTGGCCGGGGTGAACACTGAAGCTTTCTTT. This encodes CASSLLAGVNTEAFF.

This rearrangement joins TRBV9 to TRBJ2-1; 9 bases fit TRBD1. The CDR3 runs to 14 residues. Germline V gene lookup returns CDR1 SGDLS and CDR2 YYNGEE. V was pared by 4 bases and J by 13 bases, with 12 bases of the junction left unmatched. The CDR3 nucleotides read TGTGCCAGCAGCATGGCCGGGACAGGGTTGACACAGTTCTTC. Protein: CASSMAGTGLTQFF.

V and J are TRBV7-9 and TRBJ2-3; 13 nucleotides agree with TRBD2. Germline V gene sequence: CDR1 SEHNR, CDR2 FQNEAQ (reference sequence). The CDR3 runs to 14 residues. J lost 5 bases, V lost 7 bases, and 3 bases had no gene match. Written as DNA, the CDR3 is TGTGCCAGCATAGGACTAGCGGGAGTAGATACGCAGTATTTT. This encodes CASIGLAGVDTQYF.

The CDR3 region has the DNA TGTGCCAGCAGCGTAGCTGGCAGCGGGGGGCCCTCAGCCAAAAACATTCAGTACTTC. It is translated as CASSVAGSGGPSAKNIQYF. This chain connects TRBV9 to TRBJ2-4; 9 bases map to TRBD2. Germline V lookup: CDR1 SGDLS, CDR2 YYNGEE. The CDR3 spans 19 residues. The J segment lost 0 bases and the V segment lost 0 bases, leaving 10 bases of the junction unmatched.

This rearrangement joins TRBV4-3 to TRBJ2-7; possibly TRBD1 for D (7 bases). The CDR3 contains 14 residues. V was pared by 0 bases and J by 7 bases, with 13 bases between. CDR1 is LGHNA and CDR2 is YSLEER in the germline V gene. The CDR3 loop is CASSQDGAGGEQYF. CDR3 DNA sequence: TGCGCCAGCAGCCAAGACGGGGCAGGGGGGGAGCAGTACTTC.

The J gene is TRBJ2-5, the V gene TRBV5-4; maybe TRBD2 (5 bases). The CDR3 covers 13 residues. Trimming took 5 bases from V and 4 from J, leaving 12 bases between them. Looked up from germline, CDR1 is SGHNT and CDR2 is YYREEE (reference sequence). CDR3 nucleotides: TGTGCCAGCAGTAAGGTCGGAGGAGAGACCCAGTACTTC. It translates to CASSKVGGETQYF.

This chain uses TRBV9 with TRBJ2-4, with D hard to call. Germline loops: CDR1 SGDLS, CDR2 YYNGEE. V was pared by 4 bases and J by 5 bases, with 16 bases between. The CDR3 is made up of 15 amino acids. In DNA, the CDR3 is TGTGCCAGCAGCCCAAGTTTTGGCTCAGAAAACATTCAGTACTTC. Protein sequence: CASSPSFGSENIQYF.

This chain uses TRBV2 with TRBJ2-2, with 11 bases lining up with TRBD2. Germline assignment: CDR1 SNHLY and CDR2 FYNNEI. The CDR3 covers 14 residues. Losses at the gene ends were 11 bases for V and 7 bases for J; bases not matched to a gene: 9. This chain's CDR3 is CACILAGVGGELFF. As DNA, the CDR3 is TGTGCCTGTATACTAGCGGGAGTGGGCGGGGAGCTGTTTTTT.

The chain joins TRBV7-2 to TRBJ2-3; 8 bases are a match to TRBD2. V was clipped by 4 bases and J by 7 bases; unmatched bases: 16. Germline V gene lookup returns CDR1 SGHTA and CDR2 FQGNSA. This CDR3 region has 17 residues. The CDR3 spells CASSSRLLAGGPNTQYF. In DNA form, the CDR3 reads TGTGCCAGCAGCTCCCGCCTCTTGGCGGGAGGCCCGAATACGCAGTATTTT.

The rearrangement uses TRBV18 and TRBJ2-5, with 10 bases matching TRBD1. V lost 1 base to trimming and J lost 3 bases; unmatched junction nucleotides: 5. Germline V gives CDR1 KGHSH, CDR2 LQKENI. The CDR3 is 16 residues long. The CDR3 reads CASSPRRDRGKETQYF. CDR3 sequence (DNA): TGTGCCAGCTCACCACGACGGGACAGGGGAAAAGAGACCCAGTACTTC.

The J gene is TRBJ2-3, the V gene TRBV5-1; 9 bases fit TRBD2. The germline V gene has CDR1 SGHRS and CDR2 YFSETQ. The CDR3 extends over 14 amino acids. Losses at the gene ends were 4 bases for V and 1 base for J; bases not matched to a gene: 1. The chain's CDR3 is CASSAGGGTDTQYF. The CDR3 DNA reads TGCGCCAGCAGCGCGGGGGGGGGCACAGATACGCAGTATTTT. Combining the CDR3 with reference TRBV5-1 and TRBJ2-3 gives the whole variable domain KAGVTQTPRYLIKTRGQQVTLSCSPISGHRSVSWYQQTPGQGLQFLFEYFSETQRNKGNFPGRFSGRQFSNSRSEMNVSTLELGDSALYLCASSAGGGTDTQYFGPGTRLTVL.

The V gene is TRBV7-2, the J gene TRBJ2-1; TRBD1 matches at 10 bases. The CDR3 covers 13 residues. J lost 6 bases, V lost 8 bases, and 4 bases had no gene match. Germline V gene lookup returns CDR1 SGHTA and CDR2 FQGNSA. CDR3 sequence: CASRDRGRNEQFF. CDR3 DNA: TGTGCCAGCCGGGACAGGGGCCGCAATGAGCAGTTCTTC.

This clone has only one observation. The chain links TRBV6-1 to TRBJ1-1; no clear D gene. V gave up 2 bases and J gave up 1 base, with 14 bases separating them. Germline V gene lookup returns CDR1 MNHNS and CDR2 SASEGT. The CDR3 contains 16 residues. The CDR3 DNA reads as TGTGCCAGCAGTGAAACCCCGGGGAGAAAGAACACTGAAGCTTTCTTT. It encodes CASSETPGRKNTEAFF.

This rearrangement joins TRBV27 to TRBJ1-5, with 8 bases identical to TRBD1. The J segment lost 6 bases and the V segment lost 5 bases, leaving 6 bases of the junction unmatched. Germline V gene lookup returns CDR1 MNHEY and CDR2 SMNVEV (reference sequence). This CDR3 comprises 14 residues. The CDR3 DNA follows: TGTGCCAGCAGTCGTGACAGGGGTGGTCAGCCCCAGCATTTT. It is translated as CASSRDRGGQPQHF.

This rearrangement joins TRBV19 to TRBJ2-4; the D is unclear. The germline V gene encodes CDR1 LNHDA and CDR2 SQIVND (reference sequence). The CDR3 totals 15 residues. V lost 4 bases and J lost 1, with 11 bases in between. For the CDR3, the DNA is TGTGCCAGTAGTACGCTGCGTCGGGCCAAAAACATTCAGTACTTC. This encodes CASSTLRRAKNIQYF.

The chain is built from TRBV7-8 and TRBJ1-4, with 7 bases that match TRBD1. Trimming took 5 bases from V and 4 from J; bases not matched to a gene: 4. Germline V lookup: CDR1 SGHVS, CDR2 FQNEAQ. This CDR3 region has 14 residues. This chain's CDR3 is CASSQDRFNEKLFF. The CDR3 coding sequence is TGTGCCAGCAGCCAGGACAGGTTTAATGAAAAACTGTTTTTT.

This clone was observed once. The rearrangement uses TRBV6-4 and TRBJ2-2, with 7 bases lining up with TRBD1. Germline loops: CDR1 MRHNA, CDR2 SNTAGT. The CDR3 runs to 16 residues. V shed 5 bases, J shed 0 bases, and the junction held 6 bases outside the gene matches. The CDR3 here is CASSNDRASNTGELFF. For the CDR3, the DNA is TGTGCCAGCAGTAATGACAGGGCATCGAACACCGGGGAGCTGTTTTTT.

The V and J genes are TRBV7-6 and TRBJ1-1; TRBD1 matches at 10 bases. This CDR3 region has 13 residues. Trimming at V came to 6 bases and at J to 6 bases, leaving 4 bases not matched to a gene. Germline V gene data show CDR1 as SGHVS and CDR2 as FNYEAQ. CDR3 DNA: TGTGCCAGCAGTCGGACAGGGGGTTCTGAAGCTTTCTTT. Translated, it gives CASSRTGGSEAFF.

Turning to this clone: This sample also contains other DNA sequences that code for the same CDR3. The chain is built from TRBV27 and TRBJ2-5, with a possible D match to TRBD2 (7 bases). Per germline, CDR1 MNHEY and CDR2 SMNVEV (reference sequence). The CDR3 covers 12 residues. Trimming took 6 bases from V and 8 from J, leaving 13 bases between them. In DNA, the CDR3 is TGTGCCAGCAGGAGGGGGGGAGAAACCCAGTACTTC. This codes for CASRRGGETQYF.

This clone was seen a few times. The gene calls are TRBV11-2 and TRBJ2-5, with D perhaps matching TRBD1 (5 bases). CDR1 is SGHAT and CDR2 is FQNNGV in the germline V gene. This CDR3 is 17 amino acids long. The V end was cut by 1 base, the J end by 2 bases, with 17 bases between. DNA of the CDR3: TGTGCCAGCAGCTTAGGTGACAGTGCCGGCCGTCAAGAGACCCAGTACTTC. This translates into CASSLGDSAGRQETQYF.

Remarks on this clone: Other DNA sequences within the sample encode an identical CDR3. The chain combines TRBV6-1 with TRBJ1-4; D is undetermined. The germline gives CDR1 MNHNS, CDR2 SASEGT. The CDR3 covers 16 residues. V was clipped by 2 bases and J by 7 bases, with 17 bases between them. CDR3 sequence reads: CASSESFPSTSEKLFF. The DNA of the CDR3 is TGTGCCAGCAGTGAATCCTTCCCTTCGACTTCTGAAAAACTGTTTTTT.

This chain connects TRBV19 to TRBJ1-4; TRBD1 is a possible D gene (6 bases). The V end lost 8 bases, the J end lost 7 bases, and 14 bases lay between the germline ends. Germline CDR1 and CDR2: LNHDA and SQIVND (reference sequence). This CDR3 contains 13 residues. CDR3 sequence: CASAYRAGEKLFF. DNA for the CDR3: TGTGCCAGTGCGTACAGGGCTGGTGAAAAACTGTTTTTT.

The chain recombines TRBV29-1 with TRBJ1-1; no reliable D call. There are 10 residues in the CDR3. Germline-derived CDR1 and CDR2 are SQVTM and ANQGSEA. The CDR3 protein is CSAENTEAFF. CDR3 coding DNA: TGCAGTGCAGAGAACACTGAAGCTTTCTTT.

This clone has just one count. The chain is built from TRBV28 and TRBJ2-2; 9 positions match TRBD1. V was clipped by 6 bases and J by 4 bases; unmatched bases: 12. The CDR3 totals 17 residues. Per the germline V gene, CDR1 is MDHEN and CDR2 is SYDVKM. CDR3 protein: CASRLFAGTGPTGELFF. The CDR3 DNA is TGTGCCAGCAGACTGTTCGCCGGGACAGGGCCCACCGGGGAGCTGTTTTTT.

The CDR3 is CASNKGQPFYEQYF. The CDR3 DNA reads as TGTGCCAGCAACAAGGGACAGCCGTTCTACGAGCAGTACTTC. The J gene is TRBJ2-7, the V gene TRBV6-5, with 7 nucleotides matching TRBD1. This CDR3 is 14 amino acids long. Germline V gene sequence: CDR1 MNHEY, CDR2 SVGAGI. The ends lost 7 bases at V and 3 bases at J; junction bases unmatched: 9.

The chain combines TRBV7-3 with TRBJ2-3, with a weak D call TRBD2 (5 bases). This CDR3 is 12 amino acids long. The V and J ends lost 5 bases and 5 bases respectively, with 8 bases between them. Germline V gene sequence: CDR1 SGHTA, CDR2 FQGTGA. The CDR3 DNA reads as TGTGCCAGCAGCCGCAGCGGAGATACGCAGTATTTT. This codes for CASSRSGDTQYF.

This chain links TRBV28 with TRBJ2-3, with TRBD2 as a possible D gene (5 bases). CDR3 length: 15 residues. Germline assignment: CDR1 MDHEN and CDR2 SYDVKM. The V end was cut by 7 bases, the J end by 1 base, with 15 bases between. CDR3 loop: CASTPPGRRTDTQYF. CDR3 in DNA: TGTGCCAGCACCCCCCCGGGAAGGCGCACAGATACGCAGTATTTT.